The 19 T cell receptor beta chains in this list originate from one sample, sequenced in a study of T cells in Graves' hyperthyroidism and ophthalmopathy. Amplification targeted TCR beta CDR3 regions from RNA transcripts. Primed by the HTBI set, a first-round RT-PCR was run on the TCR CDR3. TCRdb reprocessed the multiplex PCR reads via MiXCR and lists one record per CDR3 protein. The sample has roughly 400,000 distinct CDR3 sequences; over 13% are singletons. The sequencing input was blood. The receptors were sampled from a man aged 50-59 years with Graves' ophthalmopathy.

The chain recombines TRBV29-1 with TRBJ2-3; 7 bases map to TRBD1. This CDR3 region has 15 residues. Germline CDR1 reads SQVTM; CDR2 reads ANQGSEA. V gave up 0 bases and J gave up 1 base; unmatched junction bases: 4. The CDR3 bases are TGCAGCGTTGAAGAAAGGGACAGAGGCACAGATACGCAGTATTTT. Its translation is CSVEERDRGTDTQYF.

The CDR3 sequence: CASSQEDTGGQHNQPQHF. As DNA, the CDR3 is TGTGCCAGCAGCCAAGAGGATACAGGGGGGCAACACAATCAGCCCCAGCATTTT. The V gene is TRBV4-2, the J gene TRBJ1-5; 8 bases map to TRBD1. J was trimmed by 3 bases and V by 0 bases; bases with no gene match: 10. Per germline, CDR1 LGHNA and CDR2 YNFKEQ. The CDR3 consists of 18 residues.

This clonotype came up many times. The chain carries TRBV28 and TRBJ2-4; D is perhaps TRBD2 (5 bases). This CDR3 comprises 12 residues. Germline CDR1 reads MDHEN; CDR2 reads SYDVKM. The ends were cut back, 3 bases at V and 9 bases at J, with 9 bases in the middle. The CDR3 DNA is TGTGCCAGCAGTTTTAGCGCTATCATTCAGTACTTC. Translating gives CASSFSAIIQYF.

The chain joins TRBV3-1 to TRBJ1-5; no definite D call. The CDR3 runs 13 residues. CDR1 is LGHDT, CDR2 YNNKEL, per germline (reference sequence). Deletions cut 2 bases from V and 5 bases from J, with 7 bases between. CDR3 DNA: TGTGCCAGCAGCCAACGGGCGTATCAGCCCCAGCATTTT. Residues: CASSQRAYQPQHF.

In its sample, this clonotype was seen once. The CDR3 here is CASSLGGSVKETQYF. The CDR3 DNA follows: TGCGCCAGCAGCTTAGGGGGCTCGGTAAAAGAGACCCAGTACTTC. This chain links TRBV5-1 with TRBJ2-5; the match to TRBD1 covers 7 bases. Germline loops: CDR1 SGHRS, CDR2 YFSETQ. Germline trimming cut 2 bases from V and 3 bases from J; bases unmatched to any gene: 7. The CDR3 covers 15 residues.

This clonotype has at least ten counts. The chain has TRBV30 and TRBJ1-2, with D perhaps matching TRBD1 (5 bases). Per germline, CDR1 GTSNPN and CDR2 SVGIG (reference sequence). Between the trimmed V and J ends, which lost 3 bases and 8 bases, there was a span of 13 bases. CDR3 length: 12 residues. This CDR3 reads CAWRGRGGGYTF. CDR3 sequence (DNA): TGTGCCTGGAGGGGCCGCGGGGGAGGCTACACCTTC. The variable domain in full, with the rest retrieved from reference TRBV30 and TRBJ1-2, is SQTIHQWPATLVQPVGSPLSLECTVEGTSNPNLYWYRQAAGRGLQLLFYSVGIGQISSEVPQNLSASRPQDRQFILSSKKLLLSDSGFYLCAWRGRGGGYTFGSGTRLTVV.

This clonotype has only a few counts. The J gene is TRBJ1-3, the V gene TRBV12-3 or TRBV12-4; TRBD1 matches at 8 bases. The CDR3 runs 14 residues. The ends lost 6 bases at V and 2 bases at J; junction bases unmatched: 3. CDR3 nucleotides: TGTGCCAGCAGAACGACAGGGGCTGGAAACACCATATATTTT. Amino acid sequence: CASRTTGAGNTIYF.

This clonotype occurred many times. The CDR3 nucleotides read TGTGCCCTGGGACTAGCGGGAGCGGCAGATACGCAGTATTTT. It specifies CALGLAGAADTQYF. The J gene is TRBJ2-3, the V gene TRBV10-3; 14 positions match TRBD2. The CDR3 contains 14 residues. Germline V gene sequence: CDR1 ENHRY, CDR2 SYGVKD. V shed 11 bases, J shed 4 bases, and the junction held 5 bases outside the gene matches.

The table lists this clonotype with many counts. The rearrangement joins TRBV28 to TRBJ1-1; D ambiguous. This CDR3 has 14 amino acids. The germline gives CDR1 MDHEN, CDR2 SYDVKM. V dropped 8 bases and J dropped 3 bases, with 16 bases sitting between them. The DNA of the CDR3 is TGTGCCAGCCCACGCAGCCACGGGGACACTGAAGCTTTCTTT. It specifies CASPRSHGDTEAFF. Filled out from reference TRBV28 and TRBJ1-1, the complete variable domain reads DVKVTQSSRYLVKRTGEKVFLECVQDMDHENMFWYRQDPGLGLRLIYFSYDVKMKEKGDIPEGYSVSREKKERFSLILESASTNQTSMYLCASPRSHGDTEAFFGQGTRLTVV.

This chain connects TRBV5-5 to TRBJ1-1; weak D call: TRBD1 (5 bases). Trimming shortened V by 6 bases and J by 4 bases, and 19 bases separated the two germline ends. The V gene's germline CDR1 is SGHKS and CDR2 YYEKEE (reference sequence). This CDR3 comprises 15 residues. The CDR3: CASTTRWGTITEAFF. Here the CDR3 DNA reads TGTGCCAGCACCACCCGGTGGGGGACGATCACTGAAGCTTTCTTT.

This clonotype was seen ten or more times. V gene TRBV7-2 combines with J gene TRBJ2-1; 7 bases fit TRBD2. The CDR3 is 15 amino acids. Germline trimming cut 2 bases from V and 3 bases from J; bases unmatched to any gene: 4. Germline V CDR1 and CDR2: SGHTA, FQGNSA. The CDR3 spells CASSLSASGYNEQFF. The CDR3, as DNA: TGTGCCAGCAGCTTATCGGCTAGCGGCTACAATGAGCAGTTCTTC.

This clonotype has just a few counts. The chain combines TRBV19 with TRBJ1-1; D is unresolved. The CDR3 totals 13 residues. V lost 6 bases and J lost 7, with 15 bases in between. Per germline, CDR1 LNHDA and CDR2 SQIVND (reference sequence). In DNA, the CDR3 is TGTGCCAGTAGCAACTCACTCATAAATGAAGCTTTCTTT. Translating gives CASSNSLINEAFF.

Ten or more counts support this clonotype. This sequence joins TRBV6-6 and TRBJ2-1; D perhaps matches TRBD2 (5 bases). Germline CDR1 and CDR2: MNHNY and SVGAGI (reference sequence). This CDR3 region has 15 residues. Trimming removed 2 bases from V and 0 bases from J, with 8 bases in between. The CDR3 loop is CASSYKRSSYNEQFF. In DNA, the CDR3 is TGTGCCAGCAGTTACAAGCGGAGCTCCTACAATGAGCAGTTCTTC.

The chain recombines TRBV28 with TRBJ2-6; the match to TRBD2 covers 9 bases. Germline V lookup: CDR1 MDHEN, CDR2 SYDVKM. Germline trimming cut 6 bases from V and 0 bases from J; bases unmatched to any gene: 6. This CDR3 is 17 amino acids long. The CDR3 loop reads CASSPGTSFSGANVLTF. The DNA for the CDR3 is TGTGCCAGCAGCCCCGGGACTAGCTTCTCTGGGGCCAACGTCCTGACTTTC.

This clonotype was recorded a few times. This chain uses TRBV27 with TRBJ1-3; unclear D gene. This CDR3 contains 14 residues. In germline, CDR1 is MNHEY, CDR2 SMNVEV (reference sequence). V lost 2 bases to trimming and J lost 0 bases, with 5 bases between them. The chain's CDR3 is CASSLLGSGNTIYF. The CDR3 DNA follows: TGTGCCAGCAGTTTACTTGGCTCTGGAAACACCATATATTTT.

The J gene is TRBJ2-2, the V gene TRBV5-6, with D perhaps being TRBD1 or TRBD2 (5 bases each). Germline lookup yields CDR1 SGHDT and CDR2 YYEEEE. Trimming took off 6 bases at V and 15 bases at J, with 21 bases between the two ends. This CDR3 has 13 amino acids. CDR3 DNA sequence: TGTGCCAGCACCCGAAGGGACGGACCAAAGGTGTTTTTT. This encodes CASTRRDGPKVFF.

Turning to this clonotype: Germline and junction disagree at one end, which may indicate a read error. The rearrangement joins TRBV7-7 to TRBJ2-5, with TRBD2 matching over 8 bases. The CDR3 is made up of 13 amino acids. Germline V CDR1 and CDR2: SSHAT, FNYEAQ (reference sequence). The CDR3 protein is CASSDSGTETQYF. The CDR3, as DNA: TGTGCTAGCAGCGATAGCGGGACTGAGACCCAGTACTTC.

Points on this clonotype: A single base separates this from a much larger clone, so it may be a read error. The chain recombines TRBV20-1 with TRBJ2-1, with a tentative D call TRBD2 (7 bases). The CDR3 consists of 14 residues. Germline assignment: CDR1 DFQATT and CDR2 SNEGSKA (reference sequence). This chain's CDR3 is CSTRGLGGVGEQFF. CDR3 bases: TGCAGTACTAGAGGACTAGGGGGAGTTGGTGAGCAGTTCTTC.

In this sample, this clonotype turned up many times. The V call is TRBV28, the J call TRBJ2-5; 11 nucleotides align to TRBD2. J gave up 12 bases and V 5 bases, and 8 bases lay outside the gene matches. CDR3 size: 13 residues. Looked up from germline, CDR1 is MDHEN and CDR2 is SYDVKM. The CDR3 DNA sequence: TGTGCCAGCAGTATGAATAGCGGGAGGGCCGAGTACTTC. Encoded protein: CASSMNSGRAEYF.